The 24 T cell receptor beta chains below were found in one sample sequenced in a study of shared clonotypes between healthy human individuals. Here immunoSEQ multiplex PCR was the method, and the copy in TCRdb shows in-frame clones only, minus some. The data show millions of clones, around 95% seen once. The specimen sequenced was naive CD4+ T cells sorted from blood. Stated subset: CD45RA+ positively selected. These receptors originate from a man younger than 35 in good health.

The rearrangement links TRBV27 to TRBJ1-2; TRBD1 is a possible D gene (6 bases). CDR3 length: 16 amino acids. The V gene lost 3 bases and the J gene lost 4 bases, with 18 bases spanning the gap. Germline V gene sequence: CDR1 MNHEY, CDR2 SMNVEV (reference sequence). The CDR3 sequence is CASSFGPAGVGYGYTF. The CDR3 coding sequence is TGTGCCAGCAGTTTCGGCCCAGCAGGGGTAGGCTATGGCTACACCTTC.

This chain uses TRBV7-2 with TRBJ2-7; 8 bases line up with TRBD2. Trimming removed 1 base from V and 3 bases from J; junction bases left unmatched: 8. Germline CDR1 is SGHTA and CDR2 is FQGNSA. The CDR3 contains 16 residues. CDR3 DNA sequence: TGTGCCAGCAGCTTAGGAGGGGCTAGCGGGTTCTACGAGCAGTACTTC. Its protein is CASSLGGASGFYEQYF.

This clone has just one count. The sample carries other DNA sequences with the same CDR3. The rearrangement joins TRBV28 to TRBJ1-1, with no clear D. This CDR3 region has 13 residues. Germline V gene lookup returns CDR1 MDHEN and CDR2 SYDVKM. V was pared by 3 bases and J by 1 base, with 6 bases between. CDR3 region: CASSLSGNTEAFF. DNA for the CDR3: TGTGCCAGCAGTTTGAGTGGGAACACTGAAGCTTTCTTT.

The chain has TRBV7-9 and TRBJ2-7; D may be TRBD1 or TRBD2 (5 bases each). V dropped 4 bases and J dropped 4 bases, with 20 bases sitting between them. The CDR3 has 16 residues. From germline, CDR1 is SEHNR and CDR2 FQNEAQ (reference sequence). CDR3 sequence reads: CASSSFRGTEGYEQYF. The CDR3 DNA is TGTGCCAGCAGCTCGTTCCGGGGCACCGAGGGATACGAGCAGTACTTC.

CDR3 sequence (DNA): TGCGCCAGCAGCTTGGTTAGCGGGGGGCGAGACAATGAGCAGTTCTTC. It specifies CASSLVSGGRDNEQFF. The chain combines TRBV5-1 with TRBJ2-1; 10 bases fit TRBD2. J was trimmed by 5 bases and V by 0 bases; bases with no gene match: 5. This CDR3 is 16 amino acids long. Germline CDR1 is SGHRS and CDR2 is YFSETQ.

The chain links TRBV12-1 to TRBJ2-7; the table's D gene call, TRBD2, was not cross checked with the DNA. TRBV12-1 is designated a pseudogene. The CDR3 is made up of 14 amino acids. The CDR3 loop is CASTLPRDSYEQYF. CDR3 sequence (DNA): TGTGCCAGCACCCTTCCGCGGGACTCCTACGAGCAGTACTTC.

In this sample, this clone turned up many times. The rearrangement links TRBV10-1 to TRBJ2-3, with D unclear. The germline V gene encodes CDR1 WNHNN and CDR2 SYGVQD (reference sequence). The CDR3 contains 13 residues. Between the trimmed V and J ends, which lost 4 bases and 10 bases, there was a span of 15 bases. CDR3 in DNA: TGCGCCAGCAGTGCCGCCTCACCTGGTGCGCAGTATTTT. Protein product: CASSAASPGAQYF.

The V gene is TRBV18, the J gene TRBJ1-1; possible D gene TRBD1, 6 bases. The CDR3 consists of 14 residues. Trimming shortened V by 4 bases and J by 3 bases, and 12 bases separated the two germline ends. The germline gives CDR1 KGHSH, CDR2 LQKENI. CDR3 residues: CASSLSGEDTEAFF. The CDR3 bases are TGTGCCAGCTCACTTTCAGGGGAAGACACTGAAGCTTTCTTT.

The chain employs TRBV28 and TRBJ1-5; the D gene is possibly TRBD1 (6 bases). Germline V gene lookup returns CDR1 MDHEN and CDR2 SYDVKM. CDR3 length equals 16 residues. Trimming stripped 6 bases from V and 0 bases from J, with 15 bases between. The CDR3 reads CASRRSTGISNQPQHF. CDR3 in DNA: TGTGCCAGCAGACGATCTACAGGGATTAGCAATCAGCCCCAGCATTTT.

To note about this clone: This CDR3 is also generated by other DNA sequences in the sample. CDR3 region: CASSPPVGETQYF. CDR3 DNA: TGTGCCAGCTCACCACCCGTAGGGGAGACCCAGTACTTC. This chain uses TRBV18 with TRBJ2-5; unclear D gene. In germline, CDR1 is KGHSH, CDR2 LQKENI. The CDR3 loop spans 13 amino acids. Trimming left V 0 bases short and J 5 bases short, with 7 bases between.

This rearrangement joins TRBV30 to TRBJ2-5; the match to TRBD1 covers 7 bases. The CDR3 totals 15 residues. After removal of 0 bases from V and 6 bases from J, the junction contained 10 bases not matched to a gene. Per the germline V gene, CDR1 is GTSNPN and CDR2 is SVGIG (reference sequence). This CDR3 is CAWSVTSAGGKTQYF. CDR3 DNA sequence: TGTGCCTGGAGTGTCACGTCGGCAGGGGGAAAGACCCAGTACTTC.

The chain is built from TRBV29-1 and TRBJ2-3; D ambiguous. Germline assignment: CDR1 SQVTM and CDR2 ANQGSEA. The CDR3 sequence is 15 residues long. V was pared by 3 bases and J by 2 bases, with 15 bases between. The CDR3 bases are TGCAGCGTTGAGAAAACGGCCGTCGACACAGATACGCAGTATTTT. Protein product: CSVEKTAVDTDTQYF.

The chain is built from TRBV5-1 and TRBJ1-6, with TRBD1 matching over 11 bases. The CDR3 has 20 amino acids. V lost 1 base to trimming and J lost 7 bases; unmatched junction nucleotides: 16. Germline CDR1 SGHRS, CDR2 YFSETQ. CDR3 nucleotide sequence: TGCGCCAGCAGCTTGTATTTTAGGGGACAGGGGGGCCCTCCCAATTCACCCCTCCACTTT. Translated, it gives CASSLYFRGQGGPPNSPLHF.

V is TRBV7-2 and J is TRBJ2-4; 11 bases line up with TRBD1. Germline-derived CDR1 and CDR2 are SGHTA and FQGNSA. The ends lost 0 bases at V and 4 bases at J; junction bases unmatched: 5. There are 17 residues in the CDR3. The CDR3 reads CASSLAWDRGRKNIQYF. The CDR3 DNA reads TGTGCCAGCAGCTTAGCGTGGGACAGGGGGAGGAAAAACATTCAGTACTTC.

The chain employs TRBV4-1 and TRBJ1-4; 9 bases are a match to TRBD1. The CDR3 extends over 16 amino acids. The trim removed 4 bases at V and 7 bases at J, leaving 10 bases unmatched. Germline V gene data show CDR1 as MGHRA and CDR2 as YSYEKL. The DNA for the CDR3 is TGCGCCAGCAGCCCGCGGGGGGGACAGGGTGGTGAAAAACTGTTTTTT. Its protein is CASSPRGGQGGEKLFF.

Details on this clone: The identical CDR3 is also encoded by other nucleotide sequences in the sample. The chain has TRBV5-1 and TRBJ2-2; a weak D match, TRBD1 (6 bases). The CDR3 runs to 15 residues. Germline assignment: CDR1 SGHRS and CDR2 YFSETQ. The V gene lost 2 bases and the J gene lost 1 base, with 9 bases spanning the gap. The CDR3 DNA follows: TGCGCCAGCAGCTTAGGGGGAATGAACACCGGGGAGCTGTTTTTT. Its protein is CASSLGGMNTGELFF.

The genes are TRBV9 and TRBJ1-6; tentatively, D is TRBD1 (5 bases). Trimming removed 4 bases at V and 9 bases at J, with 11 bases between. The CDR3 consists of 13 residues. Germline CDR1 SGDLS, CDR2 YYNGEE. The CDR3 reads CASSYGGGSPLHF. In nucleotides, the CDR3 is TGTGCCAGCAGCTATGGGGGGGGTTCACCCCTCCACTTT. The variable domain in full, with the rest retrieved from reference TRBV9 and TRBJ1-6, is DSGVTQTPKHLITATGQRVTLRCSPRSGDLSVYWYQQSLDQGLQFLIQYYNGEERAKGNILERFSAQQFPDLHSELNLSSLELGDSALYFCASSYGGGSPLHFGNGTRLTVT.

The rearrangement joins TRBV5-1 to TRBJ2-1, with 9 bases lining up with TRBD1. The CDR3 runs 15 residues. Trimming at V came to 4 bases and at J to 6 bases, leaving 8 bases not matched to a gene. Germline assignment: CDR1 SGHRS and CDR2 YFSETQ. This chain's CDR3 is CASSHPGQGSNEQFF. For the CDR3, the DNA is TGCGCCAGCAGCCATCCGGGACAGGGTAGCAATGAGCAGTTCTTC.

This rearrangement joins TRBV19 to TRBJ1-1; 7 bases agree with TRBD1. Germline CDR1 is LNHDA and CDR2 is SQIVND (reference sequence). Trimming cost V 4 bases and J 3 bases; bases outside gene matches: 2. The CDR3 length is 13 residues. The CDR3 spells CASSTTGYTEAFF. The CDR3 DNA reads as TGTGCCAGTAGTACGACAGGGTACACTGAAGCTTTCTTT.

V is TRBV6-6 and J is TRBJ2-5; TRBD2 agrees at 7 bases. The germline gives CDR1 MNHNY, CDR2 SVGAGI (reference sequence). V trimming: 1 base; J trimming: 5 bases; junction bases outside the gene matches: 1. The CDR3 spans 13 residues. CDR3 DNA: TGTGCCAGCAGTTACTTGGGGGGGGAGACCCAGTACTTC. This translates into CASSYLGGETQYF.

The rearrangement joins TRBV9 to TRBJ1-1; D ambiguous. This CDR3 spans 14 amino acids. Trimming shortened V by 5 bases and J by 4 bases, and 15 bases separated the two germline ends. Germline V gene lookup returns CDR1 SGDLS and CDR2 YYNGEE. CDR3 coding DNA: TGTGCCAGCAGAAAGACACCGGCGGGCACTGAAGCTTTCTTT. It is translated as CASRKTPAGTEAFF.

The chain combines TRBV28 with TRBJ2-1, with 8 positions matching TRBD2. Germline values: CDR1 MDHEN, CDR2 SYDVKM. The trim removed 5 bases at V and 0 bases at J, leaving 3 bases unmatched. The CDR3 spans 15 residues. This chain's CDR3 is CASSPSGGSYNEQFF. CDR3 DNA: TGTGCCAGCAGTCCGAGCGGGGGCTCCTACAATGAGCAGTTCTTC. Based on the CDR3 plus reference TRBV28 and TRBJ2-1, the full variable domain is DVKVTQSSRYLVKRTGEKVFLECVQDMDHENMFWYRQDPGLGLRLIYFSYDVKMKEKGDIPEGYSVSREKKERFSLILESASTNQTSMYLCASSPSGGSYNEQFFGPGTRLTVL.

The chain recombines TRBV5-1 with TRBJ2-7, with 9 positions matching TRBD2. V lost 6 bases, J lost 2 bases, and 6 bases stayed unmatched. This CDR3 spans 14 amino acids. In germline, CDR1 is SGHRS, CDR2 YFSETQ. As DNA, the CDR3 is TGCGCCAGCACCCCTAGCGGGGCGGCCTACGAGCAGTACTTC. Its translation is CASTPSGAAYEQYF.

Details on this clone: Different DNA sequences within this sample yield the same CDR3. The V and J genes are TRBV5-4 and TRBJ2-1; D remains ambiguous. Germline V gene data show CDR1 as SGHNT and CDR2 as YYREEE (reference sequence). V dropped 1 base and J dropped 6 bases, with 2 bases sitting between them. The CDR3 covers 11 residues. The CDR3 region has the DNA TGTGCCAGCAGCTTGTCCAATGAGCAGTTCTTC. Translated, it gives CASSLSNEQFF. Supplemented by reference TRBV5-4 and TRBJ2-1, the full variable domain reads ETGVTQSPTHLIKTRGQQVTLRCSSQSGHNTVSWYQQALGQGPQFIFQYYREEENGRGNFPPRFSGLQFPNYSSELNVNALELDDSALYLCASSLSNEQFFGPGTRLTVL.